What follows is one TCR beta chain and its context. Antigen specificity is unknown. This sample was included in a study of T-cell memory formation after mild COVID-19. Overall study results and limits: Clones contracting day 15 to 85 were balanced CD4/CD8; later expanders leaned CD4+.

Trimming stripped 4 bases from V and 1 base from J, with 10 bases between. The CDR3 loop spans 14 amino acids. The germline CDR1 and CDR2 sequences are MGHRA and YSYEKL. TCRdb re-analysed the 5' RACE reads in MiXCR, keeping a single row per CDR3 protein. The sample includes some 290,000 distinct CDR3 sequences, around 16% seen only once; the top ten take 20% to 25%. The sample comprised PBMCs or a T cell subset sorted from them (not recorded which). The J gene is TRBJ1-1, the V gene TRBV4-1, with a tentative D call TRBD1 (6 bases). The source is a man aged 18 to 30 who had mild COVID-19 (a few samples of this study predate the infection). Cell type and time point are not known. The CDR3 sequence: CASSRSRGNTEAFF. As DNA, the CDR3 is TGCGCCAGCAGCCGCAGCAGGGGGAACACTGAAGCTTTCTTT.